The rows below give T cell receptor beta chains drawn from one sample of a study of human thymus T cells. Sequencing used immunoSEQ multiplex PCR; TCRdb keeps in-frame clones, though not all of them. In the table there are tens of thousands of clones, 94% of which are singletons. The sample comprised blood. The receptors stem from a boy in the first two years of life with a congenital heart defect but otherwise immunologically healthy. CDR3s include the opening cysteine and the closing phenylalanine or tryptophan. A D gene is named only where the DNA matches it firmly. Clone size appears in some rows only: once, few, many, or a class for an expanded clone.

D gene	J gene	clone size	V gene	CDR3 DNA	CDR3 protein
NA	TRBJ2-7	NA	TRBV6-1	TGTGCCAGCAGTGAAGCGGCAGCCAACTCCTACGAGCAGTACTTC	CASSEAAANSYEQYF
TRBD2	TRBJ2-7	NA	TRBV7-2	TGTGCCAGCAGCTTAGTGGGTGCGGGGGGGACCTACGAGCAGTACTTC	CASSLVGAGGTYEQYF
TRBD1	TRBJ2-2	NA	TRBV7-2	TGTGCCAGCAGGAGGGGGCGCGAGGAGCTGTTTTTT	CASRRGREELFF
TRBD2	TRBJ2-3	NA	TRBV27	TGTGCCAGCAGTCCACTGACTAGCTCAAGCACAGATACGCAGTATTTT	CASSPLTSSSTDTQYF
TRBD1	TRBJ2-7	once	TRBV2	TGTGCCAGCAGTCCTCGGCAGGGGGCTAGCGAGCAGTACTTC	CASSPRQGASEQYF
NA	TRBJ2-7	NA	TRBV13	TGTGCCAGCAGCTTTGGCCAGTACTACGAGCAGTACTTC	CASSFGQYYEQYF
NA	TRBJ1-2	NA	TRBV28	TGTGCCAGCAGTTCGCCTCGTGGGGCTAGGGGGGACTATGGCTACACCTTC	CASSSPRGARGDYGYTF
NA	TRBJ1-1	NA	TRBV10-3	TGTGCCATCAGTGATTTGACGAACACTGAAGCTTTCTTT	CAISDLTNTEAFF
NA	TRBJ1-2	once	TRBV6-5	TGTGCCAGCAGACCTCCGTTGAGGGACGGCTACACCTTC	CASRPPLRDGYTF
TRBD1	TRBJ1-1	NA	TRBV5-1	TGCGCCAGCAGCTTTACAGGGGAAAGGACTGAAGCTTTCTTT	CASSFTGERTEAFF
TRBD1	TRBJ1-5	NA	TRBV6-1	TGTGCCAGCAGCCACAGGGGGTTGAGCAATCAGCCCCAGCATTTT	CASSHRGLSNQPQHF
NA	TRBJ2-3	NA	TRBV2	TGTGCCAGCATCCCCTTCGCAACTAGCACAGATACGCAGTATTTT	CASIPFATSTDTQYF
TRBD1	TRBJ1-2	NA	TRBV7-9	TGTGCCAGCAGCCGGGCAGGGGGCTACTATGGCTACACCTTC	CASSRAGGYYGYTF
NA	TRBJ2-5	NA	TRBV4-2	TGTGCCAGCAGCAATCGACTAGGAAGAATTCACCAAGAGACCCAGTACTTC	CASSNRLGRIHQETQYF
TRBD2	TRBJ2-3	NA	TRBV19	TGTGCCAGTAGGCCTCTAGCGGGGGACGTGGATACGCAGTATTTT	CASRPLAGDVDTQYF
NA	TRBJ2-1	NA	TRBV6-1	TGTGCCAGCAGTGAGGGGCCCAATGAGCAGTTCTTC	CASSEGPNEQFF
TRBD2	TRBJ2-3	NA	TRBV4-1	TGCGCCAGCAGCCAGAGCGGGAGGAAGTCAGATACGCAGTATTTT	CASSQSGRKSDTQYF
TRBD1	TRBJ2-7	NA	TRBV2	TGTGCCAGCACCCTAGGACAGGGGGGCACCTACGAGCAGTACTTC	CASTLGQGGTYEQYF
NA	TRBJ2-3	NA	TRBV7-9	TGTGCCAGCAGCCCCAGCGGGGCAGGGGGACACACAGATACGCAGTATTTT	CASSPSGAGGHTDTQYF
NA	TRBJ2-7	NA	TRBV11-2	TGTGCCAGCCGCGGGGCGGGGACTCCCTACGAGCAGTACTTC	CASRGAGTPYEQYF
NA	TRBJ2-3	NA	TRBV5-4	TGTGCCAGCAACCTGAGGGGGGCCACAGATACGCAGTATTTT	CASNLRGATDTQYF
NA	TRBJ2-1	NA	TRBV7-3	TGTGCCAGCAGCCTACGCAGCGGCAATGAGCAGTTCTTC	CASSLRSGNEQFF
TRBD2	TRBJ2-1	once	TRBV28	TGTGCCAGCAGTTTACCCCGGACTAGCGGAAGTACGAGCTCCTACAATGAGCAGTTCTTC	CASSLPRTSGSTSSYNEQFF